The source of this TCR beta chain is a study of blood T cell repertoires in COVID-19. The data were produced by immunoSEQ multiplex PCR, yet TCRdb's version contains in-frame clones alone and is incomplete. The sample shows about 150,000 clones, roughly four fifths of them seen only once. CDR3 length: 10 residues. The germline V and J ends were trimmed by 7 bases and 6 bases, with 9 bases remaining between them. CDR1 is DFQATT, CDR2 SNEGSKA, per germline (reference sequence). The specimen was peripheral blood. The TCR comes from a woman of 80 years or more with acute or convalescent COVID-19. This rearrangement joins TRBV20-1 to TRBJ1-2; weak D call: TRBD1 (5 bases). The CDR3, as DNA: TGCAGTGGGGAGGGGAATGGCTACACCTTC. This encodes CSGEGNGYTF.